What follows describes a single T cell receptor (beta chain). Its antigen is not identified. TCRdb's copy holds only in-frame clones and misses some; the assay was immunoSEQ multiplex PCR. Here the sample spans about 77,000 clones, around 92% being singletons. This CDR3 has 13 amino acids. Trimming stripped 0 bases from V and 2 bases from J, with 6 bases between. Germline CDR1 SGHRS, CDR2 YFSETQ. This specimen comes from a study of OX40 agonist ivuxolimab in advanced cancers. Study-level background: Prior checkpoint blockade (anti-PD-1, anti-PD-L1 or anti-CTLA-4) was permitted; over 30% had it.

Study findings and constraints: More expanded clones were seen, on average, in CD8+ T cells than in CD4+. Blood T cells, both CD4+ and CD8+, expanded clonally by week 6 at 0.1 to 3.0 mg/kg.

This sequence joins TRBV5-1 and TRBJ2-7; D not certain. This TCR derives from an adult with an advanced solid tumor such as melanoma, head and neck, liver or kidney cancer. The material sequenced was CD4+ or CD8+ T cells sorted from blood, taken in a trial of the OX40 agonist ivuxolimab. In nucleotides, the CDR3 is TGCGCCAGCAGCTTGGGAGCCGCCTACGAGCAGTACTTC. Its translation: CASSLGAAYEQYF.